Below, 23 T cell receptor beta chains from the same sample are listed, as sequenced in a study of OX40 agonist ivuxolimab in advanced cancers. The receptor library was made with the immunoSEQ multiplex PCR assay. Sourced from immuneACCESS, this table was stored by TCRdb with only in-frame sequences that have V and J called. A share of the clones is absent; for the studies checked, an unresolved V gene accounts for under half, and the remainder has no known explanation. Recorded for this sample are about 79,000 clones; about 94% of them occurred a single time. Of the sample, around 9.6% is held by the ten largest clones. This sample comprised CD4+ or CD8+ T cells sorted from blood, obtained in a trial of the OX40 agonist ivuxolimab. These TCRs come from an adult with an advanced solid tumor such as melanoma, head and neck, liver or kidney cancer.

The chain is built from TRBV9 and TRBJ2-7; no clear D gene. The V and J ends lost 0 bases and 4 bases respectively, with 17 bases between them. The CDR3 contains 16 residues. CDR1 and CDR2 (germline): SGDLS, YYNGEE. The CDR3 bases are TGTGCCAGCAGCGTAGGGCCTGACGGACGAGAATACGAGCAGTACTTC. Its translation is CASSVGPDGREYEQYF.

The rearrangement joins TRBV25-1 to TRBJ1-4; no reliable D call. The CDR3 loop spans 16 amino acids. V shed 1 base and J shed 8 bases, with 17 bases lying between them. The germline gives CDR1 MGHDK, CDR2 SYGVNS. The CDR3, as DNA: TGTGCCAGCAGTGAATTCGGGGAGGGAGTGACGGAAAAACTGTTTTTT. This sequence encodes CASSEFGEGVTEKLFF. The whole variable domain, filled in from reference TRBV25-1 and TRBJ1-4, reads EADIYQTPRYLVIGTGKKITLECSQTMGHDKMYWYQQDPGMELHLIHYSYGVNSTEKGDLSSESTVSRIRTEHFPLTLESARPSHTSQYLCASSEFGEGVTEKLFFGSGTQLSVL.

V usage is TRBV6-1 and J usage is TRBJ1-5; D gene unclear. There are 12 residues in the CDR3. Per the germline V gene, CDR1 is MNHNS and CDR2 is SASEGT. Trimming left V 3 bases short and J 5 bases short, with 5 bases between. The CDR3 nucleotides read TGTGCCAGCAGTGACAGTTATCAGCCCCAGCATTTT. Translating gives CASSDSYQPQHF.

The V and J genes are TRBV19 and TRBJ2-1; tentatively, D is TRBD1 or TRBD2 (5 bases each). The CDR3 runs to 14 residues. V lost 8 bases, J lost 2 bases, and 13 bases lay in between. Germline V gives CDR1 LNHDA, CDR2 SQIVND (reference sequence). The CDR3 sequence: CASGTPPPYNEQFF. CDR3 DNA: TGTGCCAGTGGGACGCCCCCCCCCTACAATGAGCAGTTCTTC. Combining the CDR3 with reference TRBV19 and TRBJ2-1 gives the whole variable domain DGGITQSPKYLFRKEGQNVTLSCEQNLNHDAMYWYRQDPGQGLRLIYYSQIVNDFQKGDIAEGYSVSREKKESFPLTVTSAQKNPTAFYLCASGTPPPYNEQFFGPGTRLTVL.

The chain employs TRBV6-5 and TRBJ2-7; D remains unclear. This CDR3 spans 13 amino acids. Trimming cost V 0 bases and J 4 bases, with 7 bases left between them. Germline V gene sequence: CDR1 MNHEY, CDR2 SVGAGI. CDR3 protein: CASSYSASYEQYF. CDR3 DNA sequence: TGTGCCAGCAGTTACTCTGCTAGTTACGAGCAGTACTTC.

The J gene is TRBJ2-1, the V gene TRBV7-7; D uncertain. In germline, CDR1 is SSHAT, CDR2 FNYEAQ (reference sequence). Deletions cut 5 bases from V and 0 bases from J, with 5 bases between. This CDR3 comprises 13 residues. The CDR3 DNA reads TGTGCCAGCAGCGCGAGCTCCTACAATGAGCAGTTCTTC. Its translation: CASSASSYNEQFF. The variable domain in full, completed from reference TRBV7-7 and TRBJ2-1, reads GAGVSQSPRYKVTKRGQDVTLRCDPISSHATLYWYQQALGQGPEFLTYFNYEAQPDKSGLPSDRFSAERPEGSISTLTIQRTEQRDSAMYRCASSASSYNEQFFGPGTRLTVL.

This clone was seen only once. The genes are TRBV5-1 and TRBJ2-1; 13 bases line up with TRBD2. V shed 0 bases and J 8 bases; nucleotides not matched to a gene: 2. The CDR3 covers 15 residues. CDR1 is SGHRS and CDR2 is YFSETQ in the germline V gene. The CDR3 bases are TGCGCCAGCAGCTTGGGTGGACTAGCGGGAGATGAGCAGTTCTTC. It yields the protein CASSLGGLAGDEQFF.

Written as DNA, the CDR3 is TGTGCCAGCAGCCCCGGCCGGGATACGCAGTATTTT. Translation: CASSPGRDTQYF. The gene calls are TRBV7-9 and TRBJ2-3; D uncertain. Germline CDR1 SEHNR, CDR2 FQNEAQ (reference sequence). This CDR3 is 12 amino acids long. V was clipped by 5 bases and J by 6 bases, with 9 bases between them.

There are a few counts of this clone. J is TRBJ1-5 and V is TRBV7-9; no clear D gene. V shed 3 bases and J shed 8 bases, with 8 bases lying between them. Germline V gene sequence: CDR1 SEHNR, CDR2 FQNEAQ (reference sequence). This CDR3 has 12 amino acids. Here the CDR3 reads CASSFHTEPQHF. CDR3 DNA sequence: TGTGCCAGCAGCTTCCACACCGAGCCCCAGCATTTT.

The chain carries TRBV5-6 and TRBJ1-2; tentative D call: TRBD1 (6 bases). Germline V gene sequence: CDR1 SGHDT, CDR2 YYEEEE. The ends were cut back, 2 bases at V and 7 bases at J, with 15 bases in the middle. The CDR3 covers 14 residues. The CDR3 region has the DNA TGTGCCAGCAGCTTCTGGGGGGGCGGACGTGGCTACACCTTC. Its translation is CASSFWGGGRGYTF.

The chain carries TRBV9 and TRBJ2-4, with D perhaps TRBD1 (6 bases). V lost 0 bases, J lost 3 bases, and 25 bases lay in between. CDR3 length: 20 residues. The V gene's germline CDR1 is SGDLS and CDR2 YYNGEE. The CDR3 nucleotides read TGTGCCAGCAGCGTAGGACTCCCCTTAGTCGACAGGCCTTTCAAAAACATTCAGTACTTC. This codes for CASSVGLPLVDRPFKNIQYF.

DNA for the CDR3: TGCGCCAGCAGCCGCAGACTTCAAGGGGGGACCGGGGAGCTGTTTTTT. Translation: CASSRRLQGGTGELFF. This chain joins TRBV4-1 and TRBJ2-2; tentatively, D is TRBD1 or TRBD2 (6 bases each). This CDR3 spans 16 amino acids. Trimming took off 4 bases at V and 5 bases at J, with 17 bases between the two ends. Germline-derived CDR1 and CDR2 are MGHRA and YSYEKL.

The chain has TRBV4-2 and TRBJ2-5, with TRBD1 matching 8 bases. The V segment lost 1 base and the J segment 2 bases; nucleotides outside the gene matches: 6. Germline V CDR1 and CDR2: LGHNA, YNFKEQ. The CDR3 runs to 16 residues. CDR3 bases: TGTGCCAGCAGCCAAGTTCGGACAGGGATTCAAGAGACCCAGTACTTC. It codes for CASSQVRTGIQETQYF.

The J gene is TRBJ1-5, the V gene TRBV9; D remains unclear. The CDR3 has 14 amino acids. Trimming shortened V by 4 bases and J by 4 bases, and 12 bases separated the two germline ends. CDR1 is SGDLS, CDR2 YYNGEE, per germline. This chain's CDR3 is CASSFGRSNQPQHF. The CDR3 DNA sequence: TGTGCCAGCAGCTTCGGACGTAGTAATCAGCCCCAGCATTTT.

Here the CDR3 DNA reads TGTGCCAGCAGCCCGGGGCTTGAAGCTTTCTTT. Translating gives CASSPGLEAFF. The chain combines TRBV7-9 with TRBJ1-1; a weak D match, TRBD1 (5 bases). The V and J ends lost 5 bases and 7 bases respectively, with 8 bases between them. The CDR3 spans 11 residues. Germline CDR1 reads SEHNR; CDR2 reads FQNEAQ (reference sequence).

Concerning this clone: It is unclear where the CDR3 begins or ends on the DNA, so no DNA is shown, and the CDR3 is as TCRdb lists it. V is TRBV1 and J is TRBJ2-3; whether TRBD2, the table's D call, matches the DNA was not checked. TRBV1 is marked as a pseudogene. The CDR3 is 18 residues long, ends included. Here the CDR3 reads CTSSSPIVGGGAPDTQYF.

V and J are TRBV27 and TRBJ2-5; TRBD2 is a possible D gene (6 bases). The V gene lost 6 bases and the J gene lost 0 bases, with 8 bases spanning the gap. Germline assignment: CDR1 MNHEY and CDR2 SMNVEV (reference sequence). The CDR3 is made up of 13 amino acids. Written as DNA, the CDR3 is TGTGCCAGCAGGGTAGCGGACCAAGAGACCCAGTACTTC. This gives the protein CASRVADQETQYF.

The V and J genes are TRBV4-1 and TRBJ2-7; TRBD2 matches at 12 bases. Trimming removed 2 bases from V and 0 bases from J; junction bases left unmatched: 5. Germline CDR1 and CDR2: MGHRA and YSYEKL. The CDR3 sequence is 17 residues long. The CDR3 nucleotides are TGCGCCAGCAGCCAACTATGGACTAGCGGGACCTCCTACGAGCAGTACTTC. Protein: CASSQLWTSGTSYEQYF.

The V gene is TRBV28, the J gene TRBJ1-3; D is undetermined. Germline CDR1 and CDR2: MDHEN and SYDVKM. Trimming took off 4 bases at V and 5 bases at J, with 12 bases between the two ends. The CDR3 extends over 14 amino acids. DNA of the CDR3: TGTGCCAGCAGTTCCTTTCGAGGGAGAAACACCATATATTTT. It codes for CASSSFRGRNTIYF.

The rearrangement uses TRBV13 and TRBJ2-2; D is perhaps TRBD2 (5 bases). The CDR3 has 14 residues. Germline CDR1 PRHDT, CDR2 FYEKMQ (reference sequence). Trimming removed 5 bases at V and 3 bases at J, with 10 bases between. CDR3 nucleotides: TGTGCCAGCAGCCCTAGCTTAGACACCGGGGAGCTGTTTTTT. The encoded protein is CASSPSLDTGELFF.

The V and J genes are TRBV28 and TRBJ2-7; a weak D match, TRBD2 (6 bases). With 6 bases removed from V and 2 bases from J, the gap between germline ends came to 14 bases. The CDR3 contains 14 residues. The germline gives CDR1 MDHEN, CDR2 SYDVKM. CDR3 loop: CASRELAETYEQYF. The CDR3 DNA follows: TGTGCCAGCAGGGAACTAGCCGAGACCTACGAGCAGTACTTC.

This rearrangement joins TRBV28 to TRBJ2-7; the D is unclear. Germline CDR1 and CDR2: MDHEN and SYDVKM. The V and J ends lost 6 bases and 4 bases respectively, with 22 bases between them. The CDR3 totals 16 residues. CDR3 nucleotides: TGTGCCAGCAGAATCAGAGCTTTCGGTAAGGCTTACGAGCAGTACTTC. This translates into CASRIRAFGKAYEQYF. Full variable domain (outside the CDR3, taken from reference TRBV28 and TRBJ2-7): DVKVTQSSRYLVKRTGEKVFLECVQDMDHENMFWYRQDPGLGLRLIYFSYDVKMKEKGDIPEGYSVSREKKERFSLILESASTNQTSMYLCASRIRAFGKAYEQYFGPGTRLTVT.

The gene calls are TRBV27 and TRBJ2-7; 7 bases map to TRBD2. V gave up 2 bases and J gave up 0 bases; unmatched junction bases: 4. Germline V lookup: CDR1 MNHEY, CDR2 SMNVEV (reference sequence). CDR3 length: 15 residues. CDR3 sequence (DNA): TGTGCCAGCAGTTTACGAGCGGGGAGCTCCTACGAGCAGTACTTC. The encoded protein is CASSLRAGSSYEQYF.